The 4 T cell receptor beta chains presented below share a single source sample, sequenced in a study of T cells in Graves' hyperthyroidism and ophthalmopathy. Amplification of TCR beta CDR3 regions used RNA as the template. HTBI primers were the set used in a first-round RT-PCR of the TCR CDR3. TCRdb reprocessed the multiplex PCR reads with MiXCR, giving one entry per CDR3 protein. This sample has under 700,000 distinct CDR3 sequences, with 15% to 20% found just once. Sequencing used blood. Receptors originate from a woman aged 18-29 years with Graves' hyperthyroidism.

This clonotype appeared many times. The chain is built from TRBV6-6 and TRBJ1-4, with D perhaps TRBD1 (5 bases). This CDR3 spans 18 amino acids. Trimming stripped 1 base from V and 1 base from J, with 16 bases between. The V gene's germline CDR1 is MNHNY and CDR2 SVGAGI (reference sequence). CDR3 residues: CASSYFSGRLRTNEKLFF. The DNA of the CDR3 is TGTGCCAGCAGTTACTTCTCGGGACGCCTTCGAACTAATGAAAAACTGTTTTTT.

This clonotype was detected only a few times. The rearrangement links TRBV10-3 to TRBJ1-1; the match to TRBD1 covers 9 bases. V lost 3 bases to trimming and J lost 1 base; unmatched junction nucleotides: 3. The CDR3 covers 15 residues. CDR1 and CDR2 (germline): ENHRY, SYGVKD. Written as DNA, the CDR3 is TGTGCCATCAGTGAACCGGGACAGGGGAACACTGAAGCTTTCTTT. Its translation is CAISEPGQGNTEAFF.

This chain links TRBV19 with TRBJ2-7, with 8 bases fitting TRBD1. The CDR3 runs 16 residues. V gave up 1 base and J gave up 0 bases; unmatched junction bases: 5. Per germline, CDR1 LNHDA and CDR2 SQIVND (reference sequence). Here the CDR3 reads CASSIGWTGSSYEQYF. The CDR3 DNA is TGTGCCAGTAGTATAGGTTGGACAGGGAGCTCCTACGAGCAGTACTTC. Full variable domain (remainder filled in from reference TRBV19 and TRBJ2-7): DGGITQSPKYLFRKEGQNVTLSCEQNLNHDAMYWYRQDPGQGLRLIYYSQIVNDFQKGDIAEGYSVSREKKESFPLTVTSAQKNPTAFYLCASSIGWTGSSYEQYFGPGTRLTVT.

This clonotype was detected a few times. The J gene is TRBJ2-5, the V gene TRBV29-1; 14 bases are a match to TRBD2. Per the germline V gene, CDR1 is SQVTM and CDR2 is ANQGSEA. V lost 6 bases, J lost 4 bases, and 1 base stayed unmatched. This CDR3 is built from 13 residues. The CDR3 here is CSVGLAGGETQYF. CDR3 nucleotides: TGCAGCGTAGGACTAGCGGGAGGAGAGACCCAGTACTTC. Together with reference TRBV29-1 and TRBJ2-5, the CDR3 gives the full variable domain: SAVISQKPSRDICQRGTSLTIQCQVDSQVTMMFWYRQQPGQSLTLIATANQGSEATYESGFVIDKFPISRPNLTFSTLTVSNMSPEDSSIYLCSVGLAGGETQYFGPGTRLLVL.